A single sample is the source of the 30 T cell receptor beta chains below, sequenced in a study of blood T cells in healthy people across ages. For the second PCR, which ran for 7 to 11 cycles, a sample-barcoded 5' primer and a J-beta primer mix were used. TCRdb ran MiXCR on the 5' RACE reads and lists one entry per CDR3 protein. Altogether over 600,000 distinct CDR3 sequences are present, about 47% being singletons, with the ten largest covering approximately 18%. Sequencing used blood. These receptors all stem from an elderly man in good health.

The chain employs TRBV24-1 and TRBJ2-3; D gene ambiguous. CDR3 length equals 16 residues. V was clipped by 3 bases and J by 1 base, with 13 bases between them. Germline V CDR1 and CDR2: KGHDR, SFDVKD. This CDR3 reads CATSDATALGTDTQYF. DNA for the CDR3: TGTGCCACCAGTGATGCAACAGCGCTGGGCACAGATACGCAGTATTTT.

DNA for the CDR3: TGCAGTGCTAGAGCATATGGGGAACCTAATTCACCCCTCCACTTT. Amino acids: CSARAYGEPNSPLHF. V gene TRBV20-1 combines with J gene TRBJ1-6; D ambiguous. V lost 1 base and J 6 bases, leaving 13 bases between the germline ends. CDR3 size: 15 residues. Germline values: CDR1 DFQATT, CDR2 SNEGSKA (reference sequence).

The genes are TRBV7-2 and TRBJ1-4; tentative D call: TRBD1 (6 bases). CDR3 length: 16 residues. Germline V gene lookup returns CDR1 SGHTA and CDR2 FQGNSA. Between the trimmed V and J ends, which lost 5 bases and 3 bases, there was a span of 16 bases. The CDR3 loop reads CASSLGGGLANEKLFF. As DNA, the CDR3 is TGTGCCAGCAGCCTAGGGGGGGGTTTGGCTAATGAAAAACTGTTTTTT.

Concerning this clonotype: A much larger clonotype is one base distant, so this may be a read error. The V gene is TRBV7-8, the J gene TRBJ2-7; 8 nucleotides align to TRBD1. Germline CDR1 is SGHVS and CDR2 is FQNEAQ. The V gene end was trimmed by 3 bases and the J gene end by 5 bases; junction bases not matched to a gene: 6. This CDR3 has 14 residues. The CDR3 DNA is TGTGCCAGCAGCTTTGACAGGGGAGGAGACGAGCAGTACTTC. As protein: CASSFDRGGDEQYF.

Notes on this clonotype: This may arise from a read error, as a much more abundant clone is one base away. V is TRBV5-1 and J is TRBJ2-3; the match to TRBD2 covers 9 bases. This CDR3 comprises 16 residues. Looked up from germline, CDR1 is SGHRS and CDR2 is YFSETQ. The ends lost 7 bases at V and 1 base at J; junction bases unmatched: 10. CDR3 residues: CASAGTSWSGTDTQYF. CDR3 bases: TGCGCCAGCGCGGGGACTAGCTGGAGCGGCACAGATACGCAGTATTTT.

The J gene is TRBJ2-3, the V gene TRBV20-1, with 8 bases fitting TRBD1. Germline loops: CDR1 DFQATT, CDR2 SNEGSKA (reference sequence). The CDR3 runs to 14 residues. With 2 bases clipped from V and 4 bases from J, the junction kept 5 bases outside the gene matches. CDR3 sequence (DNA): TGCAGTGCTAGACGGACAGGGAGGTCAGATACGCAGTATTTT. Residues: CSARRTGRSDTQYF.

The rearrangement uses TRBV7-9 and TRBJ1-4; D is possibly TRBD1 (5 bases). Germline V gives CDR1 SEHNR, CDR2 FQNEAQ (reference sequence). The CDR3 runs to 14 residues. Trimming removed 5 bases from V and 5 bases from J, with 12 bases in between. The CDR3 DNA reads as TGTGCCAGCAGCCTAGACAGTCCGAATGAAAAACTGTTTTTT. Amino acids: CASSLDSPNEKLFF.

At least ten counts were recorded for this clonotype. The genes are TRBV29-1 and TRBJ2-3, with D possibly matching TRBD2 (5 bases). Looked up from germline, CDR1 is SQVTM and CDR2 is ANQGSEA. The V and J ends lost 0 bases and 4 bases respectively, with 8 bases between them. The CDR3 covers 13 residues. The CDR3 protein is CSVEETAADTQYF. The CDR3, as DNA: TGCAGCGTTGAAGAAACAGCGGCAGATACGCAGTATTTT.

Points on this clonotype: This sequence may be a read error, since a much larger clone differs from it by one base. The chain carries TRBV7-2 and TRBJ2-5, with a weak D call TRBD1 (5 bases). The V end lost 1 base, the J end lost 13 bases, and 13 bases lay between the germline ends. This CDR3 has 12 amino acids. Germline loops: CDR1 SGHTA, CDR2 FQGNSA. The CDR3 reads CASSLGGSERYF. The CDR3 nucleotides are TGTGCCAGCAGCTTAGGGGGCTCCGAGCGGTACTTC.

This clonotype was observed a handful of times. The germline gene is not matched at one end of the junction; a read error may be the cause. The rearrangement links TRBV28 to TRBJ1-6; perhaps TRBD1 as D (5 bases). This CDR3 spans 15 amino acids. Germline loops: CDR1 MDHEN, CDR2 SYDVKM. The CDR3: CATLGGVSNNSPLHF. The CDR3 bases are TGTGCCACCCTTGGGGGGGTCTCCAATAATTCACCCCTCCACTTT.

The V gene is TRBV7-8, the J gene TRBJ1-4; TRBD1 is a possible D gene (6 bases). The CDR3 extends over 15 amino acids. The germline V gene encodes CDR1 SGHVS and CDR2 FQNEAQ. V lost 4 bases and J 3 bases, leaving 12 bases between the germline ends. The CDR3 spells CASSYSRQANEKLFF. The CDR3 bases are TGTGCCAGCAGCTACAGCCGACAGGCTAATGAAAAACTGTTTTTT. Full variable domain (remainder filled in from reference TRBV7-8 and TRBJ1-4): GAGVSQSPRYKVAKRGQDVALRCDPISGHVSLFWYQQALGQGPEFLTYFQNEAQLDKSGLPSDRFFAERPEGSVSTLKIQRTQQEDSAVYLCASSYSRQANEKLFFGSGTQLSVL.

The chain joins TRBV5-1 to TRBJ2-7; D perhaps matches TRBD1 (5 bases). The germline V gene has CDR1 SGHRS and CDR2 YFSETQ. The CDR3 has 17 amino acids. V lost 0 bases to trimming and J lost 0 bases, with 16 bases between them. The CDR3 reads CASSLAFTGVSSYEQYF. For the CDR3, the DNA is TGCGCCAGCAGCTTGGCCTTTACAGGAGTTAGCTCCTACGAGCAGTACTTC.

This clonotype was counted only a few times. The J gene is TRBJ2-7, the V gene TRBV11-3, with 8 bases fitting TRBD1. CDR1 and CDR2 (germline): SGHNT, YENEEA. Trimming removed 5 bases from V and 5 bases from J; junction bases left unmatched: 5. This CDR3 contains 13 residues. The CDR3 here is CASSTLQGDEQYF. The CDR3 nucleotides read TGTGCCAGCAGCACCCTACAGGGGGACGAGCAGTACTTC.

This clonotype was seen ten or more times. CDR3: CASSPGLYEQYF. The CDR3 DNA reads TGTGCCAGCTCACCTGGACTCTACGAGCAGTACTTC. The rearrangement links TRBV12-3 or TRBV12-4 to TRBJ2-7; tentative D call: TRBD2 (5 bases). V was trimmed by 8 bases and J by 3 bases, leaving 11 bases between them. CDR3 length equals 12 residues.

The CDR3 bases are TGTGCCAGCAGCCAGGAACCGGGACTAGCGGGAGCCCGCGAGCAGTACTTC. Translating gives CASSQEPGLAGAREQYF. V usage is TRBV3-1 and J usage is TRBJ2-5; 14 bases match TRBD2. The DNA end lines up better with TRBJ2-7; the J call may be wrong. Germline CDR1 LGHDT, CDR2 YNNKEL (reference sequence). The CDR3 extends over 17 amino acids.

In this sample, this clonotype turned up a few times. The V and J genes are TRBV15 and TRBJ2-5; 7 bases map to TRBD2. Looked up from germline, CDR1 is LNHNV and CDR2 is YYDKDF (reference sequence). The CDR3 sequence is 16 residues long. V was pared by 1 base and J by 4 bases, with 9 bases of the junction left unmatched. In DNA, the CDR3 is TGTGCCACCAGCAGAGGTGGAGGGAGGGCCGGAGAGACCCAGTACTTC. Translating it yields CATSRGGGRAGETQYF.

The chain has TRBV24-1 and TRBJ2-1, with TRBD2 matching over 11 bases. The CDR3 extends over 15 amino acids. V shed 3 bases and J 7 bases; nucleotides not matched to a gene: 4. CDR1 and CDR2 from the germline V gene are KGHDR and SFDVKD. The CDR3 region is CATSDLRLAGNEQFF. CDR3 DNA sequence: TGTGCCACCAGTGATCTTCGACTAGCGGGGAATGAGCAGTTCTTC.

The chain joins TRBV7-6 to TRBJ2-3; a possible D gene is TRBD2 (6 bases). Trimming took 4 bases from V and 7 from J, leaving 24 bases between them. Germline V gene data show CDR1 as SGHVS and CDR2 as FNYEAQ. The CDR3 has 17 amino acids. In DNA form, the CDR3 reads TGTGCCAGCAGCTCAAGGTTGAGGGAGGCGCAAGGGTATACGCAGTATTTT. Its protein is CASSSRLREAQGYTQYF.

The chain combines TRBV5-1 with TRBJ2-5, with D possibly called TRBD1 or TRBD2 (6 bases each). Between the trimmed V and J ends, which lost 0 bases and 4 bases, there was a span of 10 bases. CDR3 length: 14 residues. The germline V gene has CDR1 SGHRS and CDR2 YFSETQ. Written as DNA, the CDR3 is TGCGCCAGCAGCTTGGAGGGGGGCATAGAGACCCAGTACTTC. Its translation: CASSLEGGIETQYF.

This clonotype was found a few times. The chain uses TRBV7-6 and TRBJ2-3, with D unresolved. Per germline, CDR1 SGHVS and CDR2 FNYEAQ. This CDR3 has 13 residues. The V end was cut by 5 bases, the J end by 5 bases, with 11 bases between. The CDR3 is CASSGSNLDTQYF. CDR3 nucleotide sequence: TGTGCCAGCAGCGGGTCCAACCTAGATACGCAGTATTTT.

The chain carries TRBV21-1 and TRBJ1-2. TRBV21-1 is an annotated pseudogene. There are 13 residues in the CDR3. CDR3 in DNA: TGTGCCAGCATCTTTTCGGACTGCCGGGGCTACACCTTT. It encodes CASIFSDCRGYTF.

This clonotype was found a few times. DNA for the CDR3: TGCAGTGCTACAGGGCCTAACTATGGCTACACCTTC. Its translation: CSATGPNYGYTF. The gene calls are TRBV20-1 and TRBJ1-2; possibly TRBD1 for D (5 bases). Germline V lookup: CDR1 DFQATT, CDR2 SNEGSKA (reference sequence). The CDR3 loop spans 12 amino acids. The ends were cut back, 4 bases at V and 0 bases at J, with 6 bases in the middle.

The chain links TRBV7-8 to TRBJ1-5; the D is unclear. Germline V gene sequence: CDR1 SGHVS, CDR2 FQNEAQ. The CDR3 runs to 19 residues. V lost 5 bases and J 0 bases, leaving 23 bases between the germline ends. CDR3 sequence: CASSPQLGAARPSNQPQHF. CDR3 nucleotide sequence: TGTGCCAGCAGCCCCCAGTTAGGAGCAGCCAGACCTAGCAATCAGCCCCAGCATTTT.

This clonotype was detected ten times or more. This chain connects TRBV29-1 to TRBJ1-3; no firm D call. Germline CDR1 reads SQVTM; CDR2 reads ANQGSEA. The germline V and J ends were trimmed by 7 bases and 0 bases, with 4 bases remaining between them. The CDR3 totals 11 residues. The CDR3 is CSAHSGNTIYF. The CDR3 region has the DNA TGCAGCGCTCACTCTGGAAACACCATATATTTT.

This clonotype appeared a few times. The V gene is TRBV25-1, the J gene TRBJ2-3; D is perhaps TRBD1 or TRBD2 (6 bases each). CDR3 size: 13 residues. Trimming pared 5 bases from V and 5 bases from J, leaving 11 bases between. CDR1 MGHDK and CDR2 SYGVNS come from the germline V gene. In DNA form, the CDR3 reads TGTGCCAGCAGTTCCAGGGGAGGAGATACGCAGTATTTT. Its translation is CASSSRGGDTQYF.

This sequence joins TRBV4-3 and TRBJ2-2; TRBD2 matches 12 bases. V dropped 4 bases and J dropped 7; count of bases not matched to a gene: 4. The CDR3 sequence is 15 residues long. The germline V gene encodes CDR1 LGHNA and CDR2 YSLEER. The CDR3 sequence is CASSRLAGADGELFF. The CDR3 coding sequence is TGCGCCAGCAGCCGACTAGCGGGAGCCGACGGGGAGCTGTTTTTT.

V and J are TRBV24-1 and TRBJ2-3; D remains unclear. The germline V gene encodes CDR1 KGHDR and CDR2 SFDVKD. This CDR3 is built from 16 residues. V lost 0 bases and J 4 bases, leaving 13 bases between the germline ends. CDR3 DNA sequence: TGTGCCACCAGTGATTTGAGCCAGGTAGGATCAGATACGCAGTATTTT. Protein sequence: CATSDLSQVGSDTQYF.

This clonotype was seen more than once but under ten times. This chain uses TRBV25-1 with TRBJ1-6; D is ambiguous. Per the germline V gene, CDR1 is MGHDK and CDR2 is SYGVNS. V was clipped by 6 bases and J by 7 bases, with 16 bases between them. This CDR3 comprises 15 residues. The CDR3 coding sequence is TGTGCCAGCAGGGCGGATGACCCGGGGAATTCACCCCTCCACTTT. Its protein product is CASRADDPGNSPLHF.

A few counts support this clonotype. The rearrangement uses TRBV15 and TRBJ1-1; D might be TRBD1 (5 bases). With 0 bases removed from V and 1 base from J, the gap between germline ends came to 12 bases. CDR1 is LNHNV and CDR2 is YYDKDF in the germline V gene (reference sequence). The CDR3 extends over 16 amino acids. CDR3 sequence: CATSRDWGVRNTEAFF. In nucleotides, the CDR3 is TGTGCCACCAGCAGAGATTGGGGGGTAAGGAACACTGAAGCTTTCTTT.

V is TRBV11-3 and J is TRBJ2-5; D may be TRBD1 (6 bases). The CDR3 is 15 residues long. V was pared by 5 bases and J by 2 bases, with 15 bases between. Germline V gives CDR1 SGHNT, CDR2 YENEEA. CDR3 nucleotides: TGTGCCAGCAGCCCTTCGACAGGTTTTCAAGAGACCCAGTACTTC. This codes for CASSPSTGFQETQYF.